The 4 T cell receptor beta chains below come from one sample, sequenced in a study of blood T cell repertoires in COVID-19. Sequenced by immunoSEQ multiplex PCR; TCRdb stores in-frame clones only, minus some. The sample gives about 190,000 clones, about 88% of which show up once; about 6.6% is in the top ten. The sample consisted of peripheral blood. These receptors originate from a woman aged 40-49 years who had recovered from COVID-19.

This clone was recorded a few times. This rearrangement joins TRBV5-3 to TRBJ2-7, with TRBD2 matching 9 bases. TRBV5-3 is reported as an ORF; its role is uncertain. The CDR3 spans 13 residues. The V gene end was trimmed by 7 bases and the J gene end by 9 bases; junction bases not matched to a gene: 11. DNA of the CDR3: TGTGCCAGAGATATCCGTAGCGGGAGTTGGCAGTACTTC. As protein: CARDIRSGSWQYF.

The V and J genes are TRBV6-5 and TRBJ2-7, with 7 bases matching TRBD2. Germline CDR1 MNHEY, CDR2 SVGAGI. The CDR3 is 15 residues long. V lost 3 bases and J lost 5; bases outside the gene matches: 10. CDR3 sequence reads: CASSYMGEGRDEQYF. CDR3 sequence (DNA): TGTGCCAGCAGTTATATGGGGGAGGGCCGGGACGAGCAGTACTTC.

The J gene is TRBJ2-5, the V gene TRBV11-3; the match to TRBD1 covers 10 bases. This CDR3 has 15 amino acids. V lost 5 bases to trimming and J lost 5 bases; unmatched junction nucleotides: 8. In germline, CDR1 is SGHNT, CDR2 YENEEA. CDR3 bases: TGTGCCAGCAGCATCCGGGACAGGGGATATGAGACCCAGTACTTC. Amino acid sequence: CASSIRDRGYETQYF.

V usage is TRBV28 and J usage is TRBJ2-1; the match to TRBD2 covers 10 bases. V gave up 3 bases and J gave up 8 bases; unmatched junction bases: 4. CDR3 size: 14 residues. Germline V lookup: CDR1 MDHEN, CDR2 SYDVKM. CDR3 residues: CASSFSSGSDEQFF. DNA for the CDR3: TGTGCCAGCAGTTTTTCTAGCGGGAGCGATGAGCAGTTCTTC.